The rows below give T cell receptor beta chains drawn from one sample of a study of T cell repertoires in cytomegalovirus infection. For these TCRs, the target antigens are not known. From the reads, TCRdb called clonotypes with MiXCR, one entry per CDR3 protein. The sample carries some 130,000 distinct CDR3 sequences, over 25% recorded once. The source was CD8+ T cells from cultured PBMCs, collected from culture after CMV antigen stimulation. The origin of the receptors is a human donor in good health (CMV status not recorded). Some clones in this sample may be carry-over from other donors' samples. Each CDR3 is given with its conserved first and last residue. A D gene is named only where the DNA matches it firmly. Size tells how often a clone was seen (once, few, many) or the class of an expanded clone, and some rows leave it out.

TRBJ2-7,NA,TRBV7-9,NA,TGTGCCAGCGGGGGGGCGGAGCAGTACTTC,CASGGAEQYF
TRBJ1-1,NA,TRBV6-2/TRBV6-3,NA,TGTGCCATCAATACGGACACAGAAGCTTTCTTT,CAINTDTEAFF
TRBJ1-1,TRBD1,TRBV9,NA,TGTGCCAGCAGCACAAGGGCAGGGGGCGCAGGCGGCACTGAAGCTTTCTTT,CASSTRAGGAGGTEAFF
TRBJ1-1,NA,TRBV7-6,NA,TGTGCCAGCAGTTTAGGCAGGGGGAACACTGAAGCTTTCTTT,CASSLGRGNTEAFF
TRBJ1-1,NA,TRBV27,few,TGTGCCAGCAGATACAGGGTAGGGAACACTGAAGCTTTCTTT,CASRYRVGNTEAFF
TRBJ1-5,TRBD1,TRBV30,many,TGTGCCTGGAGTGCGGGACAGGGGTTAAGCAATCAGCCCCAGCATTTT,CAWSAGQGLSNQPQHF
TRBJ2-6,TRBD2,TRBV27,few,TGTGCCAGCAGTCCACTAGCGGGTACCTCTGGGGCCAACGTCCTGACTTTC,CASSPLAGTSGANVLTF
TRBJ2-7,NA,TRBV20-1,NA,TGCAGTGCTAGAGATGATGAGGGGGACCCCTACGAGCAGTACTTC,CSARDDEGDPYEQYF
TRBJ1-1,NA,TRBV25-1,few,TGTGCCAGCAGTGAATCAGGGCCTACTGAAGCTTTCTTT,CASSESGPTEAFF
TRBJ2-1,NA,TRBV27,NA,TGTGCCAGCAGTTTTGGGGTGACTAGTTTCGATGAGCAGTTCTTC,CASSFGVTSFDEQFF
TRBJ1-4,NA,TRBV30,NA,TGTGCCTGGTCTTCCGGAACTGAAAAACTGTTTTTT,CAWSSGTEKLFF
TRBJ2-1,NA,TRBV7-2,few,TGTGCCAGCAGCCCCATGGGTTACGGCTCCTACAATGAGCAGTTCTTC,CASSPMGYGSYNEQFF
TRBJ2-1,TRBD2,TRBV7-2,NA,TGTGCCAGCAGCTACCTGACTAGCGGGATTCACAATGAGCAGTTCTTC,CASSYLTSGIHNEQFF
TRBJ2-1,NA,TRBV12-3/TRBV12-4,few,TGTGCCAGCAGTTTATTTGAACAGAAATACAATGAGCAGTTCTTC,CASSLFEQKYNEQFF
TRBJ1-2,TRBD1,TRBV27,many,TGTGCCAGCAGTCCGGGACAGGGACACTATGGCTACACCTTC,CASSPGQGHYGYTF
TRBJ2-5,TRBD1,TRBV12-3/TRBV12-4,many,TGTGCCAGCAGTCTGACAGGGGCAGAGACCCAGTACTTC,CASSLTGAETQYF
TRBJ2-7,TRBD1,TRBV7-2,NA,TGTGCCAGCAGCCACCCCGGGACAGAGTATAACTACGAGCAGTACTTC,CASSHPGTEYNYEQYF
TRBJ1-1,NA,TRBV3-1,few,TGTGCCAGCAGCCAAGACAGAGGTCGGGAGACTGAAGCTTTCTTT,CASSQDRGRETEAFF
TRBJ1-1,NA,TRBV4-2,few,TGTGCCAGCAGCCAAGTCCGCACCTTGAACACTGAAGCTTTCTTT,CASSQVRTLNTEAFF
TRBJ1-5,NA,TRBV7-4,NA,TGTGCCAGCAGATCCGGTGGGGATCAGCCCCAGCATTTT,CASRSGGDQPQHF
TRBJ1-1,NA,TRBV25-1,NA,TGTGCCAGCATGGTGGGACAAGCCAACACTGAAGCTTTCTTT,CASMVGQANTEAFF
TRBJ2-1,TRBD2,TRBV11-2,NA,TGTGCCAGCAGCCCCGGACTAGCGGGGGGGGTCGATGAGCAGTTCTTC,CASSPGLAGGVDEQFF
TRBJ2-1,TRBD1,TRBV2,NA,TGTGCCAGCAGTGACGGGACAGGGGCTTACAATGAGCAGTTCTTC,CASSDGTGAYNEQFF
TRBJ1-6,NA,TRBV29-1,many,TGCAGCGTTTTTGGAAATTCACCCCTCCACTTT,CSVFGNSPLHF